What follows are 31 T cell receptor beta chains derived from one specimen sequenced in a study of identical twins. TCRdb itself ran the 5' RACE reads through MiXCR, one entry per CDR3 protein. The sample lists about 700,000 distinct CDR3 sequences; over 8.5% were seen once. The sample was also reused in another study, on yellow fever vaccine responses in identical twins.

The sample consisted of PBMCs. The receptors originated from a woman between 18 and 29 years old in good health.

This clonotype came up many times. The rearrangement joins TRBV20-1 to TRBJ2-1, with TRBD2 matching 8 bases. Trimming cost V 0 bases and J 3 bases; bases outside gene matches: 4. CDR1 and CDR2 from the germline V gene are DFQATT and SNEGSKA (reference sequence). The CDR3 spans 15 residues. The CDR3 region is CSARESGSSYNEQFF. The CDR3 bases are TGCAGTGCTAGAGAGAGCGGGAGTAGCTACAATGAGCAGTTCTTC.

This clonotype was recorded a few times. The chain carries TRBV20-1 and TRBJ2-1; TRBD2 agrees at 7 bases. This CDR3 comprises 17 residues. V trimming: 6 bases; J trimming: 7 bases; junction bases outside the gene matches: 21. Germline CDR1 DFQATT, CDR2 SNEGSKA (reference sequence). The CDR3 spells CSAERWLARGTGNEQFF. CDR3 DNA: TGCAGTGCCGAAAGGTGGCTTGCGCGGGGGACGGGGAATGAGCAGTTCTTC.

This rearrangement joins TRBV10-3 to TRBJ2-5; 9 nucleotides match TRBD2. V was clipped by 6 bases and J by 1 base; unmatched bases: 6. The CDR3 covers 15 residues. Germline lookup yields CDR1 ENHRY and CDR2 SYGVKD. In DNA form, the CDR3 reads TGTGCCATCAGCCCTAGCGGGGCCGGCCAAGAGACCCAGTACTTC. The encoded protein is CAISPSGAGQETQYF.

This clonotype was recorded a few times. The chain is built from TRBV20-1 and TRBJ2-7; TRBD2 matches at 14 bases. Germline V lookup: CDR1 DFQATT, CDR2 SNEGSKA (reference sequence). The V and J ends lost 0 bases and 2 bases, in that order; junction bases with no gene match: 9. CDR3 length equals 18 residues. CDR3 region: CSARDGGLAGGTTYEQYF. Written as DNA, the CDR3 is TGCAGTGCTAGAGACGGCGGACTAGCGGGGGGTACTACCTACGAGCAGTACTTC.

This chain links TRBV4-2 with TRBJ2-5, with 11 bases lining up with TRBD2. CDR3 length: 17 amino acids. Trimming cost V 1 base and J 5 bases; bases outside gene matches: 9. Germline assignment: CDR1 LGHNA and CDR2 YNFKEQ. The CDR3 DNA reads as TGTGCCAGCAGCCAAGTGCCACTAGCGGGAGCTGGTGAGACCCAGTACTTC. Encoded protein: CASSQVPLAGAGETQYF.

V is TRBV20-1 and J is TRBJ2-1, with D perhaps given as TRBD1 or TRBD2 (5 bases each). V gave up 6 bases and J gave up 2 bases, with 17 bases separating them. This CDR3 region has 15 residues. CDR1 and CDR2 (germline): DFQATT, SNEGSKA (reference sequence). In nucleotides, the CDR3 is TGCAGTGCCCTAAGCACCGGGACCCCCTACAATGAGCAGTTCTTC. It is translated as CSALSTGTPYNEQFF.

In this sample, this clonotype turned up a few times. The J gene is TRBJ1-6, the V gene TRBV20-1; D ambiguous. Trimming removed 3 bases at V and 0 bases at J, with 12 bases between. This CDR3 has 16 amino acids. From germline, CDR1 is DFQATT and CDR2 SNEGSKA (reference sequence). CDR3 nucleotide sequence: TGCAGTGCTAGTAAGGGAGCTAGCTCCTATAATTCACCCCTCCACTTT. It specifies CSASKGASSYNSPLHF.

This clonotype was detected a few times. This chain joins TRBV7-9 and TRBJ1-6; D is unclear. The CDR3 contains 13 residues. Trimming left V 5 bases short and J 8 bases short, with 10 bases between. CDR1 is SEHNR, CDR2 FQNEAQ, per germline (reference sequence). The DNA for the CDR3 is TGTGCCAGCAGCGACTGGTTTGATTCACCCCTCCACTTT. It encodes CASSDWFDSPLHF. Full variable domain (outside the CDR3, taken from reference TRBV7-9 and TRBJ1-6): DTGVSQNPRHKITKRGQNVTFRCDPISEHNRLYWYRQTLGQGPEFLTYFQNEAQLEKSRLLSDRFSAERPKGSFSTLEIQRTEQGDSAMYLCASSDWFDSPLHFGNGTRLTVT.

The V and J genes are TRBV19 and TRBJ1-1; maybe TRBD1 (6 bases). The ends were cut back, 2 bases at V and 1 base at J, with 14 bases in the middle. Germline CDR1 LNHDA, CDR2 SQIVND (reference sequence). The CDR3 runs 16 residues. The CDR3 DNA is TGTGCCAGTAGTATACTGGCACAGGGTGGGAACACTGAAGCTTTCTTT. Encoded protein: CASSILAQGGNTEAFF. Full variable domain (rest looked up from reference TRBV19 and TRBJ1-1): DGGITQSPKYLFRKEGQNVTLSCEQNLNHDAMYWYRQDPGQGLRLIYYSQIVNDFQKGDIAEGYSVSREKKESFPLTVTSAQKNPTAFYLCASSILAQGGNTEAFFGQGTRLTVV.

This clonotype was recorded at least ten times. The rearrangement uses TRBV14 and TRBJ2-1; the match to TRBD2 covers 7 bases. The junction had 8 bases not matched to a gene; V was cut back by 1 base and J by 8 bases. The CDR3 sequence is 15 residues long. Germline CDR1 reads SGHDN; CDR2 reads FVKESK. The CDR3 nucleotides are TGTGCCAGCAGCCAAGGTGGTCGGGAGGTGTATGAGCAGTTCTTC. This codes for CASSQGGREVYEQFF.

Comment on this clonotype: An end of the junction does not agree with germline; a read error may underlie this. The chain couples TRBV20-1 to TRBJ2-7; 8 bases line up with TRBD2. Germline values: CDR1 DFQATT, CDR2 SNEGSKA (reference sequence). CDR3 length equals 12 residues. CDR3 sequence (DNA): TGCAGTGCTGAGATGATGTTAGCGGGGTCGGACTTC. Translated, it gives CSAEMMLAGSDF.

This clonotype was counted a few times. The CDR3 bases are TGCAGTGCCAAGCTAGGGTCTAGCACAGATACGCAGTATTTT. This encodes CSAKLGSSTDTQYF. The chain links TRBV20-1 to TRBJ2-3; D ambiguous. The CDR3 has 14 residues. V lost 6 bases and J lost 0, with 13 bases in between. Germline V CDR1 and CDR2: DFQATT, SNEGSKA (reference sequence).

The V gene is TRBV12-3 or TRBV12-4, the J gene TRBJ2-4; 9 nucleotides align to TRBD2. J was trimmed by 9 bases and V by 6 bases; bases with no gene match: 9. The CDR3 is made up of 14 amino acids. CDR3 in amino acids: CASREAGGTGIQYF. Here the CDR3 DNA reads TGTGCCAGCAGGGAAGCGGGGGGAACGGGCATTCAGTACTTC.

The chain's CDR3 is CASSRRSMGGRNAEQYF. Here the CDR3 DNA reads TGCGCCAGCAGCCGACGTAGTATGGGCGGGAGGAACGCCGAGCAGTACTTC. The J gene is TRBJ2-7, the V gene TRBV4-1; 8 bases map to TRBD2. The germline V gene has CDR1 MGHRA and CDR2 YSYEKL. The CDR3 consists of 17 residues. The junction had 17 bases not matched to a gene; V was cut back by 4 bases and J by 6 bases.

The chain has TRBV10-2 and TRBJ1-1; D uncertain. The CDR3 is 15 residues long. The germline CDR1 and CDR2 sequences are WSHSY and SAAADI. V was trimmed by 7 bases and J by 4 bases, leaving 19 bases between them. Written as DNA, the CDR3 is TGCGCCAGCACTCCTTTGGGCCAGTCGGGCACTGAAGCTTTCTTT. This encodes CASTPLGQSGTEAFF.

There are a few counts of this clonotype. The V call is TRBV5-1, the J call TRBJ2-2; 8 bases line up with TRBD1. Germline V lookup: CDR1 SGHRS, CDR2 YFSETQ. Trimming at V came to 3 bases and at J to 0 bases, leaving 4 bases not matched to a gene. The CDR3 covers 16 residues. The CDR3 sequence is CASSSGQGANTGELFF. In DNA, the CDR3 is TGCGCCAGCAGCTCCGGACAGGGAGCGAACACCGGGGAGCTGTTTTTT. The full variable domain, completed using reference TRBV5-1 and TRBJ2-2, is KAGVTQTPRYLIKTRGQQVTLSCSPISGHRSVSWYQQTPGQGLQFLFEYFSETQRNKGNFPGRFSGRQFSNSRSEMNVSTLELGDSALYLCASSSGQGANTGELFFGEGSRLTVL.

The chain recombines TRBV27 with TRBJ2-1, with TRBD1 matching over 9 bases. Germline V gives CDR1 MNHEY, CDR2 SMNVEV (reference sequence). Unmatched junction bases numbered 8, after V lost 7 bases and J lost 4 bases. This CDR3 contains 15 residues. The CDR3 DNA reads TGTGCCAGCACCCTAATGGGGACAGGGTACAATGAGCAGTTCTTC. The encoded protein is CASTLMGTGYNEQFF.

A few counts support this clonotype. This chain uses TRBV20-1 with TRBJ2-3, with 9 positions matching TRBD2. Germline V CDR1 and CDR2: DFQATT, SNEGSKA (reference sequence). This CDR3 has 15 amino acids. Unmatched junction bases numbered 7, after V lost 6 bases and J lost 0 bases. The DNA for the CDR3 is TGCAGTGCCCCACAAAGCGGGGGGAGCACAGATACGCAGTATTTT. Protein sequence: CSAPQSGGSTDTQYF.

This clonotype was seen ten or more times. This sequence joins TRBV9 and TRBJ2-3, with 8 bases identical to TRBD2. CDR3 length: 16 amino acids. The V segment lost 2 bases and the J segment 4 bases; nucleotides outside the gene matches: 9. The germline CDR1 and CDR2 sequences are SGDLS and YYNGEE. CDR3 amino acids: CASSVDRGGLPDTQYF. The DNA for the CDR3 is TGTGCCAGCAGCGTTGATCGGGGGGGCCTCCCAGATACGCAGTATTTT.

This clonotype was seen a few times. The chain couples TRBV5-1 to TRBJ2-7; TRBD1 matches 8 bases. V lost 4 bases and J lost 7; bases outside the gene matches: 10. CDR1 and CDR2 from the germline V gene are SGHRS and YFSETQ. This CDR3 spans 14 amino acids. The CDR3 reads CASSTGTGPNEQYF. The CDR3 region has the DNA TGCGCCAGCAGCACAGGGACAGGCCCAAATGAGCAGTACTTC.

This clonotype was found many times. CDR3 amino acids: CASAGPLAGVTEQYF. Written as DNA, the CDR3 is TGTGCCAGCGCGGGCCCCCTGGCGGGGGTTACTGAGCAGTACTTC. This chain uses TRBV6-1 with TRBJ2-7, with TRBD2 matching 7 bases. In germline, CDR1 is MNHNS, CDR2 SASEGT. J lost 7 bases, V lost 8 bases, and 17 bases had no gene match. CDR3 length: 15 residues.

This rearrangement joins TRBV6-1 to TRBJ1-6; D gene uncertain. From germline, CDR1 is MNHNS and CDR2 SASEGT. This CDR3 spans 14 amino acids. The V end lost 7 bases, the J end lost 5 bases, and 12 bases lay between the germline ends. CDR3 DNA: TGTGCCAGCACGCTCGGGATGGATAATTCACCCCTCCACTTT. It codes for CASTLGMDNSPLHF.

At least ten counts were recorded for this clonotype. The rearrangement links TRBV4-3 to TRBJ2-1, with TRBD2 as a possible D gene (5 bases). This CDR3 region has 15 residues. The ends were cut back, 2 bases at V and 0 bases at J, with 8 bases in the middle. CDR1 LGHNA and CDR2 YSLEER come from the germline V gene. CDR3 DNA sequence: TGCGCCAGCAGCCAAACTAGTAGCTCCTACAATGAGCAGTTCTTC. Translation gives CASSQTSSSYNEQFF.

This clonotype showed up just a few times. The chain employs TRBV20-1 and TRBJ2-1, with a possible D match to TRBD2 (5 bases). The CDR3 is 14 amino acids. V lost 0 bases and J 3 bases, leaving 9 bases between the germline ends. Germline CDR1 reads DFQATT; CDR2 reads SNEGSKA (reference sequence). Written as DNA, the CDR3 is TGCAGTGCTAGAGATATTAGCGACTACAATGAGCAGTTCTTC. This sequence encodes CSARDISDYNEQFF.

This clonotype was picked up a small number of times. The rearrangement joins TRBV29-1 to TRBJ2-2; maybe TRBD2 (6 bases). Germline lookup yields CDR1 SQVTM and CDR2 ANQGSEA. The V and J ends lost 4 bases and 2 bases respectively, with 11 bases between them. CDR3 length: 14 residues. CDR3 coding DNA: TGCAGCGTTGTGGCGGGATTAAACACCGGGGAGCTGTTTTTT. As protein: CSVVAGLNTGELFF.

This clonotype was recorded many times. The J gene is TRBJ2-1, the V gene TRBV27, with a weak D call TRBD2 (5 bases). This CDR3 contains 13 residues. Germline V gene lookup returns CDR1 MNHEY and CDR2 SMNVEV (reference sequence). Here the CDR3 reads CVLRGSSYNEQFF. The CDR3 bases are TGTGTCCTCCGTGGGAGTTCCTACAATGAGCAGTTCTTC.

This chain links TRBV11-3 with TRBJ2-7; D might be TRBD1 (6 bases). This CDR3 has 13 residues. V gave up 5 bases and J gave up 3 bases, with 11 bases separating them. Germline V gene lookup returns CDR1 SGHNT and CDR2 YENEEA. The CDR3 loop is CASSRTQGYEQYF. DNA for the CDR3: TGTGCCAGCAGCCGTACACAGGGCTACGAGCAGTACTTC.

This clonotype has more than one count but fewer than ten. The chain carries TRBV5-1 and TRBJ2-1, with TRBD2 identical over 8 bases. CDR1 is SGHRS, CDR2 YFSETQ, per germline. The CDR3 covers 16 residues. V was pared by 4 bases and J by 4 bases, with 10 bases of the junction left unmatched. CDR3 DNA sequence: TGCGCCAGCAGCCCCATCGCGGCGGGGGGTTACAATGAGCAGTTCTTC. As protein: CASSPIAAGGYNEQFF.

This clonotype came up a few times. The V and J genes are TRBV7-8 and TRBJ2-2; the match to TRBD1 covers 7 bases. Losses at the gene ends were 3 bases for V and 7 bases for J; bases not matched to a gene: 8. The CDR3 loop spans 15 amino acids. Germline V gene lookup returns CDR1 SGHVS and CDR2 FQNEAQ. In nucleotides, the CDR3 is TGTGCCAGCAGCTTGACAGGGCCCGCTGGCGGGGAGCTGTTTTTT. It codes for CASSLTGPAGGELFF.

This clonotype has ten or more counts. The chain joins TRBV12-3 or TRBV12-4 to TRBJ2-2; D is ambiguous. The CDR3 runs 16 residues. Trimming took off 4 bases at V and 2 bases at J, with 14 bases between the two ends. CDR3 region: CASSSLGRENTGELFF. The DNA of the CDR3 is TGTGCCAGCAGTTCCCTCGGCAGAGAAAACACCGGGGAGCTGTTTTTT.

This chain uses TRBV7-2 with TRBJ1-2, with unresolved D. The CDR3 has 11 amino acids. Germline CDR1 is SGHTA and CDR2 is FQGNSA. V lost 4 bases, J lost 7 bases, and 7 bases lay in between. CDR3 region: CASSSLFGYTF. In DNA, the CDR3 is TGTGCCAGCAGCTCCCTCTTTGGCTACACCTTC. The full variable domain, rest sourced from reference TRBV7-2 and TRBJ1-2, is GAGVSQSPSNKVTEKGKDVELRCDPISGHTALYWYRQSLGQGLEFLIYFQGNSAPDKSGLPSDRFSAERTGGSVSTLTIQRTQQEDSAVYLCASSSLFGYTFGSGTRLTVV.